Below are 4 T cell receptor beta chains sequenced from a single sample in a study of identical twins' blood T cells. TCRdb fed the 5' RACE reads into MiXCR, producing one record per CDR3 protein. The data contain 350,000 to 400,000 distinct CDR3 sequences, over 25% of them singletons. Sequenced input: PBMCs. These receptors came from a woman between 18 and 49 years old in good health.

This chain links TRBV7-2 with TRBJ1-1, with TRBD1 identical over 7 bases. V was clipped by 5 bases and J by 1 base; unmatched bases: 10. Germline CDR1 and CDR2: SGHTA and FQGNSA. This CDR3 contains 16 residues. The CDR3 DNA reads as TGTGCCAGCAGCCGTGACAGGGTCCGATCGAACACTGAAGCTTTCTTT. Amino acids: CASSRDRVRSNTEAFF. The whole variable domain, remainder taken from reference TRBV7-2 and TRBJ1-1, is GAGVSQSPSNKVTEKGKDVELRCDPISGHTALYWYRQSLGQGLEFLIYFQGNSAPDKSGLPSDRFSAERTGGSVSTLTIQRTQQEDSAVYLCASSRDRVRSNTEAFFGQGTRLTVV.

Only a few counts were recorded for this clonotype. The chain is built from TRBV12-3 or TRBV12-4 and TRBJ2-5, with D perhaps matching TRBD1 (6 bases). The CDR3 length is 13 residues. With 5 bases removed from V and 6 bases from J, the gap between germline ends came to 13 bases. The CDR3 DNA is TGTGCCAGCAGTCCGACCTGGGGGCAGACCCAGTACTTC. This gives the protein CASSPTWGQTQYF.

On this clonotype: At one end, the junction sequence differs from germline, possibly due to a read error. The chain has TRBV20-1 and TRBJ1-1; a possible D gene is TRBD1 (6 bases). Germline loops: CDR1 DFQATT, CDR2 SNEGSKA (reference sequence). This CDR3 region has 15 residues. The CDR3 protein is CRATMGGRSRTEAFF. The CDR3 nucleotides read TGCAGGGCTACAATGGGGGGCCGCAGTAGGACTGAAGCTTTCTTT.

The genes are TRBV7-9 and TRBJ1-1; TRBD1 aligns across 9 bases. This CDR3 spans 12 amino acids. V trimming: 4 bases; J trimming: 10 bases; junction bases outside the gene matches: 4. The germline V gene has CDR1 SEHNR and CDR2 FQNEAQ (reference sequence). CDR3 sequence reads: CASSSVDRGAFF. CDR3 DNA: TGTGCCAGCAGCTCCGTGGACAGGGGAGCTTTCTTT.